This record covers a single T cell receptor (beta chain). The target antigen is unknown. One junction end disagrees with the germline gene, perhaps due to a read error. These data belong to a study of T cell responses to AZD1222 COVID-19 vaccine. Study results and limitations: The donor cohort was predominantly white British with a female majority, and clonal diversity may have been underestimated. Vaccination with two AZD1222 doses was followed by a rise in Spike-specific TCR breadth and depth. Recipients of AZD1222 seropositive at baseline numbered only 6 or 7.

Here immunoSEQ multiplex PCR was the method, and the copy in TCRdb shows in-frame clones only, minus some. The sample contains tens of thousands of clones, roughly nine tenths of which appear only once. CDR1 SGHNT and CDR2 YYREEE come from the germline V gene (reference sequence). The CDR3 runs 14 residues. Pooled in the analysis were second doses at about 4 or about 12 weeks. The sample in question was peripheral blood, obtained 28 days after the second AZD1222 dose. The TCR comes from an adult who received the AZD1222 COVID-19 vaccine. This chain uses TRBV5-4 with TRBJ1-1; TRBD1 is a possible D gene (5 bases). CDR3 loop: CASRLAGDGTEAFF. The CDR3 DNA reads as TGTGCCAGCAGATTGGCTGGGGACGGCACTGAAGCTTTCTTT.